A selection of T cell receptor beta chains follows, all from one sample in a study of OX40 agonist ivuxolimab in advanced cancers. Sequencing was performed with immunoSEQ multiplex PCR; in TCRdb, only in-frame clones are kept and a portion is missing. The sample records some 59,000 clones, roughly 90% being singletons. The material sequenced was CD4+ or CD8+ T cells sorted from blood, taken in a trial of the OX40 agonist ivuxolimab. The receptors originated from an adult with an advanced solid tumor such as melanoma, head and neck, liver or kidney cancer. Each CDR3 is given with its conserved first and last residue. Each record gives: J gene, V gene, clone size, D gene, CDR3 DNA, CDR3 protein. The D gene is left open where the match is weak. Not every row has a clone size; where given, it reads once, few, many or a size class.

TRBJ2-7	TRBV5-1	once	NA	TGCGCCAGCAGCTTGGCCAAACTGACCTACTACGAGCAGTACTTC	CASSLAKLTYYEQYF
TRBJ1-1	TRBV11-1	NA	NA	TGTGCCAGCAGCTTTAAAACGCAGGGAGTCAACACTGAAGCTTTCTTT	CASSFKTQGVNTEAFF
TRBJ2-3	TRBV29-1	NA	NA	TGCAGCTGGCGACAGGCTAGCACAGATACGCAGTATTTT	CSWRQASTDTQYF
TRBJ2-7	TRBV2	NA	NA	TGTGCCAGCAGAGGGAATCTCAATTACGAGCAGTACTTC	CASRGNLNYEQYF
TRBJ1-5	TRBV5-5	NA	NA	TGTGCCAGCAGCTTATTTGGGGACGAAAATCAGCCCCAGCATTTT	CASSLFGDENQPQHF
TRBJ2-6	TRBV19	few	NA	TGTGCCAGTAGTCCTCGGGAGTGGAGAGCTGGGGCCAACGTCCTGACTTTC	CASSPREWRAGANVLTF
TRBJ2-3	TRBV7-8	few	NA	TGTGCCAGCAGCTTAGATGGAGGGCGGGATACGCAGTATTTT	CASSLDGGRDTQYF
TRBJ2-3	TRBV19	NA	NA	TGTGCCATTAAGGGTTCGGGAGATACGCAGTATTTT	CAIKGSGDTQYF
TRBJ1-2	TRBV28	few	NA	TGTGCCAGCAGTTACGGCGGGGTCAGCTTTGGCTACACCTTC	CASSYGGVSFGYTF
TRBJ1-3	TRBV5-6	NA	TRBD1	TGTGCCAGCAGCTTGGTAGGACAGGGGTGGCACACCATATATTTT	CASSLVGQGWHTIYF
TRBJ2-3	TRBV27	NA	NA	TGTGCCAGCAAACGGTCGGGGGTAGGCGATACGCAGTATTTT	CASKRSGVGDTQYF
TRBJ2-4	TRBV5-1	NA	NA	TGCGCCAGCAGCTTGGAGGTGGGACTTAGGCAAAACATTCAGTACTTC	CASSLEVGLRQNIQYF
TRBJ1-2	TRBV2	medium-sized	TRBD1	TGTGCCAGCAGTAAGACAGGGGGCGCAAACTATGGCTACACCTTC	CASSKTGGANYGYTF
TRBJ2-7	TRBV7-2	once	NA	TGTGCCAGCAGCTTAGCCCAAAAGCAGTACTTC	CASSLAQKQYF
TRBJ2-5	TRBV10-3	NA	NA	TGTGCCATCAGTGAGTCGCTCGGGCAGGGGGAGACCCAGTACTTC	CAISESLGQGETQYF
TRBJ2-2	TRBV7-9	few	NA	TGTGCCAGCAGCTTCGGGGTCGGGGAGCTGTTTTTT	CASSFGVGELFF
TRBJ1-1	TRBV4-2	once	TRBD1	TGTGCCAGCAGCCAACAGACAGGGCTGAACACTGAAGCTTTCTTT	CASSQQTGLNTEAFF
TRBJ2-3	TRBV7-9	NA	TRBD1	TGTGCCAGCAGCTCTGGGACAGTCGCAGATACGCAGTATTTT	CASSSGTVADTQYF
TRBJ2-7	TRBV6-1	NA	NA	TGTGCCAGCAGCTTAGACGATCAGTTCTCCTACGAGCAGTACTTC	CASSLDDQFSYEQYF
TRBJ1-4	TRBV6-6	once	TRBD1	TGTGCCAGCAGTCTCGCGACAGGGGTGAATGAAAAACTGTTTTTT	CASSLATGVNEKLFF
TRBJ1-2	TRBV19	few	NA	TGTGCCAGTAGCCCCAAGGGCTATGGCTACACCTTC	CASSPKGYGYTF
TRBJ2-1	TRBV9	few	NA	TGTGCCAGCAGCGTAGATGCGGTATCCTTGGGAAATGAGCAGTTCTTC	CASSVDAVSLGNEQFF
TRBJ2-7	TRBV10-3	few	NA	TGTGCCAGCTTAGGGGCAGGCGAGTCCTACGAGCAGTACTTC	CASLGAGESYEQYF
TRBJ2-7	TRBV4-2	NA	TRBD1	TGTGCCAGCAGACGGGACAGGGGCCACGAGCAGTACTTC	CASRRDRGHEQYF
TRBJ1-2	TRBV5-1	NA	NA	TGCGCCAGCAGCTTGGAGGGCAGGGCCTATGGCTACACCTTC	CASSLEGRAYGYTF
TRBJ1-1	TRBV6-4	NA	NA	TGTGCCAGCAGTCCACAGGGTAGCAGCACTGAAGCTTTCTTT	CASSPQGSSTEAFF
TRBJ1-1	TRBV7-3	once	NA	TGTGCCAGCAGCTACATCCAGGGCTCTGAAGCTTTCTTT	CASSYIQGSEAFF